A selection of T cell receptor beta chains follows, all from one sample in a study of CD8 T cells in ankylosing spondylitis. TCRdb reanalysed the 5' RACE reads using MiXCR and keeps one entry per CDR3 protein. Of about 250,000 distinct CDR3 sequences listed, about 30% are singletons. Sequenced: blood, either unsorted or a sorted T cell fraction (not recorded which). These receptors were collected from a male donor with ankylosing spondylitis or in good health (not recorded which). Each CDR3 is given with its conserved first and last residue. Each record gives: V gene, J gene, clone size, D gene, CDR3 DNA, CDR3 protein. The D gene is left open where the match is weak. Only part of the rows carry a size: once, few, many, or a class if the clone is expanded.

>TRBV4-1|TRBJ1-5|NA|NA
TGCGCCAGCAGCCAAAGAAGGGAGAATCAGCCCCAGCATTTT
CASSQRRENQPQHF
>TRBV29-1|TRBJ2-3|NA|NA
TGCAGCGCCCTAACCCTCACAGGGATGTCGGCAGATACGCAGTATTTT
CSALTLTGMSADTQYF
>TRBV7-2|TRBJ2-3|once|TRBD2
TGTGCCAGCACCCGGGGGCGGGGGGTCTACACAGATACGCAGTATTTT
CASTRGRGVYTDTQYF
>TRBV12-3/TRBV12-4|TRBJ2-5|few|TRBD2
TGTGCCAGCACCAGAGCGGGGGGGCAAGAGACCCAGTACTTC
CASTRAGGQETQYF
>TRBV29-1|TRBJ2-3|NA|NA
TGCAGCGTGAGGGGGGACATGGCGAGCACAGATACGCAGTATTTT
CSVRGDMASTDTQYF
>TRBV6-1|TRBJ2-2|NA|NA
TGTGCCAGCAGTGAATGGTACACCGGGGAGCTGTTTTTT
CASSEWYTGELFF
>TRBV5-1|TRBJ2-7|few|TRBD1
TGCGCCAGCAGCCGGGACGGGACAGGGGCCTACGAGCAGTACTTC
CASSRDGTGAYEQYF
>TRBV7-8|TRBJ1-5|NA|NA
TGTGCCAGCAGCCCGACACTCAATCAGCCCCAGCATTTT
CASSPTLNQPQHF
>TRBV12-3/TRBV12-4|TRBJ2-7|NA|NA
TGTGCCAGCAGTTTGAGGCATGGAACCTACGAGCAGTACTTC
CASSLRHGTYEQYF
>TRBV12-3/TRBV12-4|TRBJ1-2|NA|NA
TGTGCCAGCAGTTTAAATGGGGGCTCCTATGGCTACACCTTC
CASSLNGGSYGYTF
>TRBV7-2|TRBJ1-1|few|TRBD1
TGTGCCAGCAGCTTATACAGGGGGCGTGAAGCTTTCTTT
CASSLYRGREAFF
>TRBV7-8|TRBJ2-7|once|NA
TGTGCCAGCAGCCTGCTTGGCAGAGGCGACGAGCAGTACTTC
CASSLLGRGDEQYF
>TRBV5-1|TRBJ1-3|NA|NA
TGCGCCAGCAGCTTTGGGGGCAGAACTGGAAACACCATATATTTT
CASSFGGRTGNTIYF
>TRBV10-3|TRBJ2-3|NA|NA
TGTGCCATCAGGGGACGAGGAGGGGCCGGCACAGATACGCAGTATTTT
CAIRGRGGAGTDTQYF
>TRBV20-1|TRBJ2-3|NA|TRBD2
TGCAGTGCTAGATTCCAGACTAGCGGGGTCATCGCGCAGTATTTT
CSARFQTSGVIAQYF
>TRBV5-6|TRBJ2-1|NA|TRBD1
TGTGCCAGCAGCTTGATAGGTGGACAGGGTAAAAATGAGCAGTTCTTC
CASSLIGGQGKNEQFF
>TRBV5-5|TRBJ1-5|few|NA
TGTGCCAGCAGCTTGGAGTGGGGGCAGCCCCAGCATTTT
CASSLEWGQPQHF
>TRBV27|TRBJ1-2|NA|NA
TGTGCCAGCAGTCTGACACGCTACTATGGCTACACCTTC
CASSLTRYYGYTF
>TRBV24-1|TRBJ2-1|NA|NA
TGTGCCACCAGTGGCGGGGGCGCATACAATGAGCAGTTCTTC
CATSGGGAYNEQFF
>TRBV4-1|TRBJ2-1|NA|TRBD1
TGCGCCAGCGCGAACAGGGGGCTAAATAATGAGCAGTTCTTC
CASANRGLNNEQFF
>TRBV29-1|TRBJ1-1|few|NA
TGCAGCGTACGGACTGGCACTGAAGCTTTCTTT
CSVRTGTEAFF
>TRBV2|TRBJ1-4|NA|NA
TGTGCCAGCAGACCGTCGGACAGAACAAATGAAAAACTGTTTTTT
CASRPSDRTNEKLFF
>TRBV6-1|TRBJ2-3|NA|TRBD1
TGTGCCAGCAGTGACTACAGGGGGTTGGCAGATACGCAGTATTTT
CASSDYRGLADTQYF
>TRBV12-3/TRBV12-4|TRBJ2-3|NA|NA
TGTGCCAGCAGCGGGAGGGGGCGGAACACAGATACGCAGTATTTT
CASSGRGRNTDTQYF
>TRBV6-5|TRBJ1-4|few|NA
TGTGCCAGCAGTTACGGATATCGGAATGAAAAACTGTTTTTT
CASSYGYRNEKLFF
>TRBV5-6|TRBJ2-3|many|TRBD1
TGTGCCAGCTCGGACAGGGCAACAGATACGCAGTATTTT
CASSDRATDTQYF
>TRBV4-1|TRBJ2-3|few|TRBD2
TGCGCCAGCAGCCAAAGGTCTAGCGGGGATACGCAGTATTTT
CASSQRSSGDTQYF
>TRBV27|TRBJ2-1|few|NA
TGTGCCAGCAGTCCCACACACGATGAGCAGTTCTTC
CASSPTHDEQFF
>TRBV6-1|TRBJ1-5|few|TRBD1
TGTGCCAGCAGATCCCTGACAGGGACTCAGCCCCAGCATTTT
CASRSLTGTQPQHF
>TRBV5-1|TRBJ2-7|few|NA
TGCGCCAGCAGCCCGGGATTGAAGGAGCAGTACTTC
CASSPGLKEQYF
>TRBV5-1|TRBJ1-1|few|NA
TGCGCCAGCAGCTTGGAGCGGGGCACTGAAGCTTTCTTT
CASSLERGTEAFF
>TRBV9|TRBJ1-2|NA|NA
TGTGCCAGCAGCGTAGATACAAGGCGGGGAGCTAACTATGGCTACACCTTC
CASSVDTRRGANYGYTF
>TRBV20-1|TRBJ2-2|NA|TRBD2
TGCAGTGCTAGAGGCGGGGGGGCCACCGGGGAGCTGTTTTTT
CSARGGGATGELFF
>TRBV15|TRBJ1-4|few|NA
TGTGCCACCGCGGGGGTAACTAATGAAAAACTGTTTTTT
CATAGVTNEKLFF
>TRBV6-1|TRBJ2-2|NA|NA
TGTGCCAGCAGTCTCGTCGGGGGTATCGGGGAGCTGTTTTTT
CASSLVGGIGELFF
>TRBV5-5|TRBJ2-1|NA|NA
TGTGCCAGCAGCTTGCGGGGTACAGCCTACAATGAGCAGTTCTTC
CASSLRGTAYNEQFF
>TRBV20-1|TRBJ2-3|NA|TRBD2
TGCAGTGCTAGGGCGGGGGGGGTGACAGATACGCAGTATTTT
CSARAGGVTDTQYF
>TRBV5-1|TRBJ2-1|few|NA
TGCGCCAGCAGCTTATTGACAGTTAGCAATGAGCAGTTCTTC
CASSLLTVSNEQFF